This T cell receptor (beta chain) was recovered during a study of T cell repertoires in cytomegalovirus infection. The CDR3 is made up of 15 amino acids. Trimming took off 6 bases at V and 3 bases at J, with 16 bases between the two ends. The germline V gene has CDR1 MNHEY and CDR2 SVGEGT. MiXCR was run by TCRdb on the reads, yielding one entry per CDR3 protein. Among about 500,000 distinct CDR3 sequences listed, 33% were seen once. With regard to this clonotype: Its antigen is undetermined.

This chain uses TRBV6-2 or TRBV6-3 with TRBJ2-3; weak D call: TRBD2 (5 bases). The clonotype comes from a human donor in good health (CMV status not recorded). Some clones in this sample may be carry-over from other donors' samples. This specimen consisted of cultured PBMCs, obtained from culture after CMV antigen stimulation. The CDR3 protein is CASSLGLARTDTQYF. CDR3 DNA: TGTGCCAGCAGCCTAGGGCTAGCTCGGACAGATACGCAGTATTTT.